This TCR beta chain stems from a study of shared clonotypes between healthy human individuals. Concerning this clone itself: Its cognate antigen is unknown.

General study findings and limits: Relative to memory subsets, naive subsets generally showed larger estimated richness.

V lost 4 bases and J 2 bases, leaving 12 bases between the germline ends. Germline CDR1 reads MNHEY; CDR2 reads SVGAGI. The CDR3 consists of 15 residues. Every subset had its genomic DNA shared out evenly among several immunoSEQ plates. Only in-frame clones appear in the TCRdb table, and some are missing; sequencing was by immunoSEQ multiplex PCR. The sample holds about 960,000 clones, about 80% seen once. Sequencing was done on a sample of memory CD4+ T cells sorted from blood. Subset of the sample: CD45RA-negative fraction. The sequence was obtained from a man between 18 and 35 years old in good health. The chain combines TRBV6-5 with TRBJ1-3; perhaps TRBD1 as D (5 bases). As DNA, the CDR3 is TGTGCCAGCAGTTCCCGAGGGGTTCCTGGAAACACCATATATTTT. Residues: CASSSRGVPGNTIYF.